These T cell receptor beta chains were read from a single sample in a study of shared clonotypes between healthy human individuals. Data came from immunoSEQ multiplex PCR; TCRdb stores just in-frame clones and leaves some out. Of about 1 million clones listed, under 80% are singletons. Material for sequencing was memory CD4+ T cells sorted from blood. Every receptor here comes from a man aged 18 to 30 in good health. Both conserved end residues are part of each CDR3. D genes are given only for firm matches. Expanded clones get a size class; other rows say once, few or many, or leave the size out.

v_gene	d_gene	j_gene	len	abundance	CDR3nt	CDR3aa
TRBV10-2	-	TRBJ2-3	15	-	TGCGCCACCAGCGGCACGGCGGGGTTACAGGATACGCAGTATTTT	CATSGTAGLQDTQYF
TRBV19	-	TRBJ2-2	14	-	TGTGCCAGTAGTATCCGACGGAACACCGGGGAGCTGTTTTTT	CASSIRRNTGELFF
TRBV28	-	TRBJ2-7	12	few	TGTGCCAGCAGTTCCCCAGGGATACTGCAGTACTTC	CASSSPGILQYF
TRBV28	TRBD1	TRBJ1-3	16	-	TGTGCCAGCAGTTTGGGGAGCAGGGGGCCTGGAAACACCATATATTTT	CASSLGSRGPGNTIYF
TRBV7-7	TRBD2	TRBJ2-7	15	-	TGTGCTAGCATTCCCCCCCTAGCGGCTTCCTACGAGCAGTACTTC	CASIPPLAASYEQYF
TRBV6-6	-	TRBJ2-4	15	-	TGTGCCAGCAGTTACTTTGGGGCGGAGAAGAACATTCAGTACTTC	CASSYFGAEKNIQYF
TRBV19	-	TRBJ1-1	14	-	TGTGCCAGTACCCTGCCGGATCGGGGTACTGAAGCTTTCTTT	CASTLPDRGTEAFF
TRBV4-1	TRBD2	TRBJ2-1	18	-	TGCGCCAGCAGCCAAGTATCGGCGACTAGCGGGAGACCAATTCGGCAGTTCTTC	CASSQVSATSGRPIRQFF
TRBV2	TRBD2	TRBJ2-1	17	many	TGTGCCAGCAGCCCAAGACTAGCGGGAGGCATTATCAATGAGCAGTTCTTC	CASSPRLAGGIINEQFF
TRBV7-2	-	TRBJ2-5	13	-	TGTGCCAGCAGCCTGGGCCCACAAGAGACCCAGTACTTC	CASSLGPQETQYF
TRBV5-4	TRBD1	TRBJ1-5	15	-	TGTGCCAGCAGCTTGGGTGGGACAGGGGCTCAGCCCCAGCATTTT	CASSLGGTGAQPQHF
TRBV21-1	-	TRBJ2-2	18	once	TGTGCCAGCAGCAAAGAGGTCCGAGGACGGGCAGGCACCGGGGAGCTGTTTTTT	CASSKEVRGRAGTGELFF
TRBV5-1	-	TRBJ2-7	15	-	TGCGCCAGCAGCTTGGAAGGGGGAAATGCCTACGAGCAGTACTTC	CASSLEGGNAYEQYF
TRBV6-1	-	TRBJ1-2	11	-	TGTGCCAGCAGTGACTTCTATGGCTACACCTTC	CASSDFYGYTF
TRBV11-2	-	TRBJ2-5	14	-	TGTGCCAGCAGCTTGTTGGGGGGCCAAGAGACCCAGTACTTC	CASSLLGGQETQYF
TRBV7-8	-	TRBJ2-2	17	-	TGTGCCAGCAGCCCGGTTGGCGGAGGTTCGAACACCGGGGAGCTGTTTTTT	CASSPVGGGSNTGELFF
TRBV19	TRBD2	TRBJ2-6	19	-	TGTGCCAGTAGTATGACTAGCGGGAGACCCCTTTCTGGGGCCAACGTCCTGACTTTC	CASSMTSGRPLSGANVLTF
TRBV6-1	-	TRBJ1-6	16	-	TGTGCCAGCAGTGACCATTACAGTTCCTATAATTCACCCCTCCACTTT	CASSDHYSSYNSPLHF
TRBV7-2	-	TRBJ2-7	15	-	TGTGCCAGCAGCTTGGGACGGCAGACCTCCTACGAGCAGTACTTC	CASSLGRQTSYEQYF
TRBV6-1	-	TRBJ1-5	13	-	TGTGCCAGTTGGAACAGGGTAAATCAGCCCCAGCATTTT	CASWNRVNQPQHF
TRBV18	-	TRBJ2-7	13	-	TGTGCCAGCTCACCAAAGAGGGACGGCGAGCAGTACTTC	CASSPKRDGEQYF
TRBV5-5	-	TRBJ1-6	14	-	TGTGCCAGCACGATGCAGGGAAATAATTCACCCCTCCACTTT	CASTMQGNNSPLHF
TRBV12-5	-	TRBJ2-2	12	-	TGTGCTAGTGGTTTAGACACCGGGGAGCTGTTTTTT	CASGLDTGELFF
TRBV7-9	-	TRBJ1-6	13	-	TGTGCCAGCAGCTTAGATGGTTCTTCACCCCTCCACTTT	CASSLDGSSPLHF
TRBV6-5	-	TRBJ1-1	12	few	TGTGCCACCAGATGGGGTAACACTGAAGCTTTCTTT	CATRWGNTEAFF
TRBV5-5	TRBD1	TRBJ2-7	15	-	TGTGCCAGCAGCTTGAGCACAGGGGTCTCCTACGAGCAGTACTTC	CASSLSTGVSYEQYF
TRBV6-5	TRBD1	TRBJ1-5	14	many	TGTGCCAGCAGCTACGACAGGGGCAATCAGCCCCAGCATTTT	CASSYDRGNQPQHF
TRBV14	TRBD1	TRBJ2-2	17	-	TGTGCCAGCAGCCCACTTAGGGGACAGCTAAACACCGGGGAGCTGTTTTTT	CASSPLRGQLNTGELFF
TRBV2	TRBD1	TRBJ1-5	15	once	TGTGCCAGCACCCAGGGGGGTTATAGCAATCAGCCCCAGCATTTT	CASTQGGYSNQPQHF
TRBV5-4	TRBD2	TRBJ2-1	18	-	TGTGCCAGCAGCCGCGCCGGGACTAGCGGGGGTATCCGGAATGAGCAGTTCTTC	CASSRAGTSGGIRNEQFF
TRBV7-9	TRBD1	TRBJ1-4	17	-	TGTGCCAGCAGTATCCACAGGGGAGGAGTAACTAATGAAAAACTGTTTTTT	CASSIHRGGVTNEKLFF
TRBV28	-	TRBJ2-7	12	-	TGTGCCAGCAGTCGAGGGTCCTACGAGCAGTACTTC	CASSRGSYEQYF
TRBV28	-	TRBJ1-5	14	-	TGTGCCAGCAGTATAACATCCGGCAATCAGCCCCAGCATTTT	CASSITSGNQPQHF
TRBV6-5	-	TRBJ2-3	14	-	TGTGCCAGCAGCGGATTAGGCCTCACAGATACGCAGTATTTT	CASSGLGLTDTQYF
TRBV6-1	TRBD1	TRBJ1-3	15	-	TGTGCCAGCAGTGAAATGACAGGGTGGGGAAACACCATATATTTT	CASSEMTGWGNTIYF
TRBV5-6	-	TRBJ2-5	14	-	TGTGCCAGCAGGGTGAGAGGGGCCGCAGAGACCCAGTACTTC	CASRVRGAAETQYF
TRBV11-2	-	TRBJ1-1	14	-	TGTGCCAGCAGCTTAGATATAGCTGCCACTGAAGCTTTCTTT	CASSLDIAATEAFF
TRBV27	TRBD2	TRBJ2-1	17	-	TGTGCCAGCAGTTTATCCTTTAGCGGGGGAGTCTACAATGAGCAGTTCTTC	CASSLSFSGGVYNEQFF
TRBV6-6	-	TRBJ1-4	13	-	TGTGCCAGCAGTTACTCATCCAGGGAGGAACTGTTTTTT	CASSYSSREELFF
TRBV5-6	-	TRBJ1-2	12	-	TGTGCCAGCAGCTTCCCCGACAGTGGCTACACCTTC	CASSFPDSGYTF
TRBV7-9	-	TRBJ2-5	14	few	TGTGCCAGCAGCCACAGGACACTACAAGAGACCCAGTACTTC	CASSHRTLQETQYF
TRBV7-2	TRBD1	TRBJ1-5	14	once	TGTGCCAGCAGCTTCTACGACAGGGCTCAGCCCCAGCATTTT	CASSFYDRAQPQHF
TRBV19	-	TRBJ1-1	11	-	TGTGCCAGTAGTATAGAATCTGAAGCTTTCTTT	CASSIESEAFF
TRBV28	-	TRBJ2-3	18	once	TGTGCCAGCAGTTTAGTAGGGCGTGGAGGACAGTTCACAGATACGCAGTATTTT	CASSLVGRGGQFTDTQYF
TRBV11-2	TRBD1	TRBJ2-5	14	-	TGTGCCAGCAGCTCCGGGACAGGCCAAGAGACCCAGTACTTC	CASSSGTGQETQYF